This T cell receptor beta chain was sequenced for a study of T cells after yellow fever vaccination. Whole-study findings and limits: Overlap between CD4 and CD8 compartments was detected for a small share of clonotypes. The study re-detected most primary-vaccination clones after the booster (approximately 97% CD4, roughly 85% CD8). Contamination by abundant bulk-population clonotypes could be present in FACS-sorted repertoires.

Making TCR cDNA involved 5'RACE template switching, which added UMIs and a universal primer site. TCRdb re-analysed the 5' RACE reads in MiXCR, keeping a single row per CDR3 protein. The table shows a few hundred thousand distinct CDR3 sequences, with approximately 6% occurring only once. About this clonotype itself: Its antigen is undetermined.

Specimen: PBMCs, collected 5 days after the yellow fever booster vaccination. The TCR originated in a man aged 30-40 years who received the YFV17D yellow fever vaccine.

DNA for the CDR3: TGTGCCAGCAGCTTAGAGGCCGGGGTACCGCACACCGGGGAGCTGTTTTTT. This codes for CASSLEAGVPHTGELFF. The chain is built from TRBV7-7 and TRBJ2-2; D perhaps matches TRBD2 (5 bases). Trimming stripped 1 base from V and 3 bases from J, with 15 bases between. Germline lookup yields CDR1 SSHAT and CDR2 FNYEAQ (reference sequence). The CDR3 contains 17 residues.